This TCR beta chain was captured by sequencing in a study of blood T cell repertoires in COVID-19. Profiling relied on immunoSEQ multiplex PCR, and the TCRdb table lists in-frame clones only, not all of them. Altogether about 48,000 clones are present, about 76% being singletons, with the ten largest covering around a fifth. There are many counts of this clone. This CDR3 comprises 15 residues. Trimming left V 3 bases short and J 2 bases short, with 13 bases between. The germline CDR1 and CDR2 sequences are SGHDN and FVKESK. The sequence was collected from a human donor with active or convalescent COVID-19. The donor label of this sample is uncertain. The chain is built from TRBV14 and TRBJ1-2; possible D gene TRBD1, 5 bases. Sequencing used peripheral blood. CDR3 in amino acids: CASSHRQLPNYGYTF. CDR3 bases: TGTGCCAGCAGCCACCGACAGCTACCAAACTATGGCTACACCTTC.